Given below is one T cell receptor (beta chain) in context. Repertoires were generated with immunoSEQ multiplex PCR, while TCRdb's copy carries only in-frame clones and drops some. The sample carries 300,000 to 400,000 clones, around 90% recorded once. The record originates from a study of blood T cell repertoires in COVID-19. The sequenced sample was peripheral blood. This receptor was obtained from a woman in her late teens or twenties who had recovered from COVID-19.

As DNA, the CDR3 is TGTGCCACCAGTGACCCGAGGGGGGGAGGATCACCCCTCCACTTT. Translation gives CATSDPRGGGSPLHF. The V call is TRBV24-1, the J call TRBJ1-6, with a weak D call TRBD1 (6 bases). Germline values: CDR1 KGHDR, CDR2 SFDVKD. Trimming shortened V by 4 bases and J by 10 bases, and 16 bases separated the two germline ends. The CDR3 loop spans 15 amino acids.